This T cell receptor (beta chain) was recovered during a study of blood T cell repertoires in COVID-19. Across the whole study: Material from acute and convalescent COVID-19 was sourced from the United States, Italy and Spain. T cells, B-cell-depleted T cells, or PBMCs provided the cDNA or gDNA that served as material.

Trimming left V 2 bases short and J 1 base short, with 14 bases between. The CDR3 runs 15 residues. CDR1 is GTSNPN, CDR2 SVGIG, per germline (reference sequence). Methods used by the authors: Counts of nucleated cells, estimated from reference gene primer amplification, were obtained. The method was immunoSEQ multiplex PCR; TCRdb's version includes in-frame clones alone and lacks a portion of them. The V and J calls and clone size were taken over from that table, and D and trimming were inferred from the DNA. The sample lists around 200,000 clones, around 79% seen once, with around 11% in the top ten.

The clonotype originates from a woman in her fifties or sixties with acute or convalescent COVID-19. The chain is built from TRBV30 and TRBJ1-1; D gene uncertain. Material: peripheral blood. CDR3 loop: CAWSSTPGGNTEAFF. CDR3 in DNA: TGTGCCTGGAGTTCTACGCCCGGAGGGAACACTGAAGCTTTCTTT.